The sequence of this T cell receptor beta chain was determined in a study of Graves' ophthalmopathy and Graves' hyperthyroidism. Broader study findings: Among expanded thyroid clonotypes above 0.001 frequency, most also occurred in blood.

Moderate-to-severe activity, CAS ≥3, NOSPECS ≥4 and a duration under 3 months were seen in donors with ophthalmopathy. What supplied the PBMCs was roughly 11 ml of fresh peripheral blood. On this clonotype: Its cognate antigen is unknown.

Amplifying from RNA transcripts, the study obtained TCR beta CDR3 regions. The workflow started with a first-round RT-PCR run with HTBI primers and then moved on to a second-round multiplex PCR. TCRdb itself ran the multiplex PCR reads through MiXCR, one entry per CDR3 protein. The sample lists some 160,000 distinct CDR3 sequences, around two fifths occurring once. J was trimmed by 8 bases and V by 0 bases; bases with no gene match: 6. CDR3 size: 14 residues. In germline, CDR1 is MNHEY, CDR2 SVGEGT. This TCR derives from a young man with Graves' ophthalmopathy. The specimen was peripheral blood. The chain uses TRBV6-2 or TRBV6-3 and TRBJ1-2; 7 bases are a match to TRBD1. The CDR3 spells CASSYSDRDSGYTF. CDR3 coding DNA: TGTGCCAGCAGTTACTCCGACAGGGACAGCGGCTACACCTTC.